This record looks at one T cell receptor (beta chain) sequence and its context. Its target is unknown. The data originate from a study of T cell responses to AZD1222 COVID-19 vaccine. Germline loops: CDR1 SGHTA, CDR2 FQGNSA. This CDR3 has 15 amino acids. V was pared by 3 bases and J by 2 bases, with 4 bases of the junction left unmatched. The repertoire was sequenced with immunoSEQ multiplex PCR; TCRdb's copy has only in-frame clones and lacks some. The table includes over 95,000 clones, roughly 90% detected once. The study, taken as a whole, reports: Vaccine-associated CD4 TCRs spanned spike, dominant at 160-218 and 743-854. Clonal diversity was possibly underestimated; the donors were predominantly white British and more often female. Close to half of all spike-specific TCRs reportedly target regions of the variants that are unmutated.

This clonotype originated in an adult in good health. The gene calls are TRBV7-2 and TRBJ2-5; 9 nucleotides align to TRBD2. Sequenced material: peripheral blood, taken on day 0 of AZD1222 vaccination. The CDR3 sequence: CASSFGGGGQETQYF. DNA for the CDR3: TGTGCCAGCAGCTTTGGCGGGGGGGGTCAAGAGACCCAGTACTTC.